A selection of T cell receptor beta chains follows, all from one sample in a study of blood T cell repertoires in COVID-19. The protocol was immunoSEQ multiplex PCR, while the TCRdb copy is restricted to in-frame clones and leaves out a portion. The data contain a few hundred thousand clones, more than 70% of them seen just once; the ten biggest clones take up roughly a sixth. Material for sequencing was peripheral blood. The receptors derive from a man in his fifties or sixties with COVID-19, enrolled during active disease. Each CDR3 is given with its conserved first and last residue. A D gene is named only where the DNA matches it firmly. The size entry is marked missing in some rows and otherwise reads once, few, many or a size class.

CDR3aa: CASSLSPTQDNEQFF; CDR3nt: TGTGCCAGCAGCTTATCACCCACACAGGACAATGAGCAGTTCTTC; abundance: -; v_gene: TRBV7-2; j_gene: TRBJ2-1; d_gene: -
CDR3aa: CASGIPDRLAKNIQYF; CDR3nt: TGTGCTAGTGGTATCCCGGACAGGCTAGCCAAAAACATTCAGTACTTC; abundance: -; v_gene: TRBV12-5; j_gene: TRBJ2-4; d_gene: TRBD1
CDR3aa: CASSLLRARETQYF; CDR3nt: TGTGCCAGCAGTTTATTGCGGGCGAGGGAGACCCAGTACTTC; abundance: -; v_gene: TRBV27; j_gene: TRBJ2-5; d_gene: -
CDR3aa: CASSMDKLLNMNTEAFF; CDR3nt: TGTGCCAGTAGTATGGACAAACTACTTAATATGAACACTGAAGCTTTCTTT; abundance: -; v_gene: TRBV19; j_gene: TRBJ1-1; d_gene: -
CDR3aa: CASSQDSSGNTIYF; CDR3nt: TGTGCCAGCAGCCAGGACAGCTCTGGAAACACCATATATTTT; abundance: -; v_gene: TRBV3-1/TRBV3-2; j_gene: TRBJ1-3; d_gene: -
CDR3aa: CASSEPVGGSGANVLTF; CDR3nt: TGTGCCAGCAGTGAACCGGTAGGGGGCTCTGGGGCCAACGTCCTGACTTTC; abundance: once; v_gene: TRBV6-1; j_gene: TRBJ2-6; d_gene: -
CDR3aa: CASTPLSRGVLSETQYF; CDR3nt: TGTGCCAGCACTCCACTCTCACGGGGGGTACTCTCCGAGACCCAGTACTTC; abundance: -; v_gene: TRBV27; j_gene: TRBJ2-5; d_gene: TRBD2
CDR3aa: CASSSGQGNGYTF; CDR3nt: TGTGCCAGCAGCTCGGGACAGGGGAATGGCTACACCTTC; abundance: -; v_gene: TRBV7-3; j_gene: TRBJ1-2; d_gene: TRBD1
CDR3aa: CASSEGVGEKLFF; CDR3nt: TGTGCCAGCAGCGAAGGGGTTGGAGAAAAACTGTTTTTT; abundance: -; v_gene: TRBV7-9; j_gene: TRBJ1-4; d_gene: -
CDR3aa: CASSRQGSLHEQYF; CDR3nt: TGTGCCAGCAGCCGACAGGGAAGTCTCCACGAGCAGTACTTC; abundance: few; v_gene: TRBV3-1/TRBV3-2; j_gene: TRBJ2-7; d_gene: TRBD1
CDR3aa: CASSPVGENYGYTF; CDR3nt: TGTGCCAGCTCACCGGTAGGGGAAAACTATGGCTACACCTTC; abundance: -; v_gene: TRBV18; j_gene: TRBJ1-2; d_gene: -
CDR3aa: CASSPQVGGEQYF; CDR3nt: TGTGCCAGCAGTCCCCAGGTCGGGGGTGAGCAGTACTTC; abundance: -; v_gene: TRBV11-2; j_gene: TRBJ2-7; d_gene: -
CDR3aa: CASSPRAEAFF; CDR3nt: TGTGCCAGCAGTCCCCGGGCTGAAGCTTTCTTT; abundance: -; v_gene: TRBV12-3/TRBV12-4; j_gene: TRBJ1-1; d_gene: -
CDR3aa: CASSGTLGLAGEQYF; CDR3nt: TGTGCCAGCAGTGGCACTCTGGGACTAGCCGGCGAGCAGTACTTC; abundance: once; v_gene: TRBV3-1/TRBV3-2; j_gene: TRBJ2-7; d_gene: TRBD2
CDR3aa: CASRGLAPETQYF; CDR3nt: TGTGCCAGCAGGGGACTAGCCCCAGAGACCCAGTACTTC; abundance: -; v_gene: TRBV6-5; j_gene: TRBJ2-5; d_gene: TRBD2
CDR3aa: CASRRDRGYEQYF; CDR3nt: TGTGCCAGCAGACGGGACAGGGGGTACGAGCAGTACTTC; abundance: once; v_gene: TRBV2; j_gene: TRBJ2-7; d_gene: TRBD1
CDR3aa: CASSLGGAGANVLTF; CDR3nt: TGTGCCAGCTCCCTCGGGGGGGCTGGGGCCAACGTCCTGACTTTC; abundance: -; v_gene: TRBV7-3; j_gene: TRBJ2-6; d_gene: TRBD2
CDR3aa: CASKPGQAPREQYF; CDR3nt: TGTGCCAGCAAACCGGGACAGGCCCCTCGGGAGCAGTACTTC; abundance: few; v_gene: TRBV27; j_gene: TRBJ2-7; d_gene: TRBD1
CDR3aa: CASSPDRGVSPLHF; CDR3nt: TGCGCCAGCAGCCCAGACAGGGGAGTTTCACCCCTCCACTTT; abundance: -; v_gene: TRBV4-1; j_gene: TRBJ1-6; d_gene: TRBD1
CDR3aa: CASSLNGRQNTGELFF; CDR3nt: TGCGCCAGCAGCTTGAATGGCCGACAGAACACCGGGGAGCTGTTTTTT; abundance: -; v_gene: TRBV5-1; j_gene: TRBJ2-2; d_gene: -
CDR3aa: CASSLAGGNQPQHF; CDR3nt: TGTGCCAGCAGCTTGGCAGGCGGCAATCAGCCCCAGCATTTT; abundance: -; v_gene: TRBV5-4; j_gene: TRBJ1-5; d_gene: -
CDR3aa: CASSLGRFLPNTEAFF; CDR3nt: TGTGCCAGCAGTTTAGGGAGGTTTCTTCCGAACACTGAAGCTTTCTTT; abundance: -; v_gene: TRBV6-5; j_gene: TRBJ1-1; d_gene: -
CDR3aa: CSVTGRQETQYF; CDR3nt: TGCAGCGTTACCGGGAGACAAGAGACCCAGTACTTC; abundance: -; v_gene: TRBV29-1; j_gene: TRBJ2-5; d_gene: -
CDR3aa: CASSWTGLAGNEQFF; CDR3nt: TGCGCCAGCAGCTGGACGGGACTAGCGGGCAATGAGCAGTTCTTC; abundance: -; v_gene: TRBV5-1; j_gene: TRBJ2-1; d_gene: TRBD2
CDR3aa: CASSLRGNSNQPQHF; CDR3nt: TGTGCCAGCAGCTTAAGGGGAAATAGCAATCAGCCCCAGCATTTT; abundance: -; v_gene: TRBV5-8; j_gene: TRBJ1-5; d_gene: -
CDR3aa: CASSLAPELEQYF; CDR3nt: TGCGCCAGCAGCTTGGCCCCGGAGCTCGAGCAGTACTTC; abundance: -; v_gene: TRBV5-1; j_gene: TRBJ2-7; d_gene: -
CDR3aa: CASSLDWEHIGPGELFF; CDR3nt: TGCGCCAGCAGCTTGGACTGGGAGCATATAGGCCCTGGGGAGCTGTTTTTT; abundance: -; v_gene: TRBV5-1; j_gene: TRBJ2-2; d_gene: -
CDR3aa: CASRDRAYEQYF; CDR3nt: TGTGCCAGTAGGGACAGAGCCTACGAGCAGTACTTC; abundance: -; v_gene: TRBV19; j_gene: TRBJ2-7; d_gene: -
CDR3aa: CASSIGGGTEAFF; CDR3nt: TGTGCCAGCAGTATAGGGGGGGGGACTGAAGCTTTCTTT; abundance: -; v_gene: TRBV6-5; j_gene: TRBJ1-1; d_gene: -
CDR3aa: CASSIRALAHPNNEQFF; CDR3nt: TGTGCCAGTAGTATTAGGGCACTAGCACACCCTAACAATGAGCAGTTCTTC; abundance: -; v_gene: TRBV19; j_gene: TRBJ2-1; d_gene: -
CDR3aa: CASSPRQERDTIYF; CDR3nt: TGTGCCAGTAGTCCTCGACAGGAGAGAGACACCATATATTTT; abundance: -; v_gene: TRBV19; j_gene: TRBJ1-3; d_gene: -
CDR3aa: CASSLAAEQFF; CDR3nt: TGTGCCAGCAGCTTAGCGGCCGAGCAGTTCTTC; abundance: -; v_gene: TRBV7-3; j_gene: TRBJ2-1; d_gene: -
CDR3aa: CASTGDFSNEQFF; CDR3nt: TGTGCCAGCACGGGGGACTTTAGTAATGAGCAGTTCTTC; abundance: -; v_gene: TRBV2; j_gene: TRBJ2-1; d_gene: -
CDR3aa: CASSLWTGGGYEQYF; CDR3nt: TGCGCCAGCAGCTTGTGGACAGGGGGCGGATACGAGCAGTACTTC; abundance: -; v_gene: TRBV5-1; j_gene: TRBJ2-7; d_gene: TRBD1
CDR3aa: CARDRGETQYF; CDR3nt: TGCGCCCGGGACAGGGGGGAGACCCAGTACTTC; abundance: few; v_gene: TRBV10-1; j_gene: TRBJ2-5; d_gene: TRBD1
CDR3aa: CASSFLQGVNSPLHF; CDR3nt: TGTGCCAGCAGTTTCCTACAGGGGGTGAACTCACCCCTCCACTTT; abundance: once; v_gene: TRBV28; j_gene: TRBJ1-6; d_gene: TRBD1
CDR3aa: CASSDQGYYTGELFF; CDR3nt: TGTGCCAGCAGTGACCAGGGTTATTACACCGGGGAGCTGTTTTTT; abundance: -; v_gene: TRBV6-1; j_gene: TRBJ2-2; d_gene: -
CDR3aa: CASSSTGGRTGELFF; CDR3nt: TGCGCCAGCAGCTCGACAGGGGGTAGGACCGGGGAGCTGTTTTTT; abundance: -; v_gene: TRBV5-1; j_gene: TRBJ2-2; d_gene: TRBD1
CDR3aa: CASSRGTGGETQYF; CDR3nt: TGTGCCAGCAGCAGAGGGACAGGGGGAGAGACCCAGTACTTC; abundance: -; v_gene: TRBV27; j_gene: TRBJ2-5; d_gene: TRBD1
CDR3aa: CASSFQGIMETQYF; CDR3nt: TGCGCCAGCAGCTTCCAGGGTATTATGGAGACCCAGTACTTC; abundance: -; v_gene: TRBV5-1; j_gene: TRBJ2-5; d_gene: -
CDR3aa: CASSLGLSDTQYF; CDR3nt: TGTGCCAGCAGCTTGGGACTATCCGATACGCAGTATTTT; abundance: -; v_gene: TRBV7-3; j_gene: TRBJ2-3; d_gene: TRBD2
CDR3aa: CASSLVSVRTTYNEQFF; CDR3nt: TGTGCCAGCAGCTTAGTATCTGTCAGAACGACCTACAATGAGCAGTTCTTC; abundance: -; v_gene: TRBV7-8; j_gene: TRBJ2-1; d_gene: -
CDR3aa: CASSITGTSGSDEQFF; CDR3nt: TGTGCCAGTAGTATAACCGGGACTAGCGGGAGTGATGAGCAGTTCTTC; abundance: -; v_gene: TRBV19; j_gene: TRBJ2-1; d_gene: TRBD2
CDR3aa: CASSLEIGVAGELFF; CDR3nt: TGTGCCAGCAGCTTAGAGATCGGGGTTGCCGGGGAGCTGTTTTTT; abundance: -; v_gene: TRBV7-2; j_gene: TRBJ2-2; d_gene: -
CDR3aa: CASSLGQSLFF; CDR3nt: TGTGCCAGCAGCCTGGGACAGTCACTGTTTTTT; abundance: -; v_gene: TRBV28; j_gene: TRBJ1-4; d_gene: TRBD1
CDR3aa: CASSGVWTGGGGELFF; CDR3nt: TGTGCCAGCAGCGGCGTCTGGACAGGCGGAGGCGGGGAGCTGTTTTTT; abundance: -; v_gene: TRBV9; j_gene: TRBJ2-2; d_gene: TRBD1
CDR3aa: CASSAQLAGASGELFF; CDR3nt: TGTGCCAGCAGCGCCCAACTAGCGGGAGCCTCCGGGGAGCTGTTTTTT; abundance: -; v_gene: TRBV4-2; j_gene: TRBJ2-2; d_gene: TRBD2
CDR3aa: CASSPGTGSSDTQYF; CDR3nt: TGTGCCAGCTCTCCCGGGACAGGGAGTTCGGATACGCAGTATTTT; abundance: -; v_gene: TRBV18; j_gene: TRBJ2-3; d_gene: TRBD1
CDR3aa: CASSPTPTSGDQGEQYF; CDR3nt: TGCGCCAGCAGCCCCACCCCGACTAGCGGAGACCAGGGGGAGCAGTACTTC; abundance: once; v_gene: TRBV5-1; j_gene: TRBJ2-7; d_gene: TRBD2
CDR3aa: CASSVGTGAYEQYF; CDR3nt: TGCGCCAGCAGTGTAGGGACAGGTGCTTACGAGCAGTACTTC; abundance: -; v_gene: TRBV10-2; j_gene: TRBJ2-7; d_gene: TRBD1
CDR3aa: CASSVRLAGYNEQFF; CDR3nt: TGTGCCAGCAGCGTTAGGCTAGCGGGATACAATGAGCAGTTCTTC; abundance: once; v_gene: TRBV9; j_gene: TRBJ2-1; d_gene: TRBD2
CDR3aa: CATSRDLAGAGNTIYF; CDR3nt: TGTGCCACCAGCAGAGATCTGGCAGGGGCGGGTAACACCATATATTTT; abundance: -; v_gene: TRBV15; j_gene: TRBJ1-3; d_gene: -
CDR3aa: CATSPGTGGSLGEKLFF; CDR3nt: TGTGCCACCAGTCCCGGGACAGGGGGCTCCTTGGGTGAAAAACTGTTTTTT; abundance: -; v_gene: TRBV24-1; j_gene: TRBJ1-4; d_gene: TRBD1
CDR3aa: CASSQAARETTDTQYF; CDR3nt: TGTGCCAGCAGCCAAGCGGCGCGGGAGACGACAGATACGCAGTATTTT; abundance: once; v_gene: TRBV3-1/TRBV3-2; j_gene: TRBJ2-3; d_gene: TRBD2
CDR3aa: CASSDPSGLGYNEQFF; CDR3nt: TGTGCCAGCAGTGACCCTAGCGGACTTGGGTACAATGAGCAGTTCTTC; abundance: -; v_gene: TRBV6-1; j_gene: TRBJ2-1; d_gene: TRBD2
CDR3aa: CASSRQGEAFF; CDR3nt: TGTGCCAGCAGCCGACAGGGTGAAGCTTTCTTT; abundance: -; v_gene: TRBV6-5; j_gene: TRBJ1-1; d_gene: TRBD1